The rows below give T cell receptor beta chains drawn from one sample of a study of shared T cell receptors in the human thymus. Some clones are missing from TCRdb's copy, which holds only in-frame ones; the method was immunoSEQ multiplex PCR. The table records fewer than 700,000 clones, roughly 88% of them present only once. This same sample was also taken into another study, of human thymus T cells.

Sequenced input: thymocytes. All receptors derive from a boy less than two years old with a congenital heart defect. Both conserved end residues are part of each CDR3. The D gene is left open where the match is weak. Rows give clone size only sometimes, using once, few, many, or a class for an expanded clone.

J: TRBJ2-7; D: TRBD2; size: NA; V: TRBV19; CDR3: CASSMASGYEQYF; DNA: TGTGCCAGTAGTATGGCTAGCGGCTACGAGCAGTACTTC
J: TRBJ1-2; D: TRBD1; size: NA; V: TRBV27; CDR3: CASSLRRALDRGLYGYTF; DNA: TGTGCCAGCAGTTTACGTAGGGCGTTGGACAGGGGCCTCTATGGCTACACCTTC
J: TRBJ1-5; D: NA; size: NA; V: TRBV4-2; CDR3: CASSQDWTVNQPQHF; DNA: TGTGCCAGCAGCCAAGATTGGACAGTCAATCAGCCCCAGCATTTT
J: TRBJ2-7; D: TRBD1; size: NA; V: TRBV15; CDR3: CATRMDRGSYEQYF; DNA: TGTGCCACCAGGATGGACAGGGGATCTTACGAGCAGTACTTC
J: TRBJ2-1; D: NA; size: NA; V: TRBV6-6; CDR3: CASSPSKEQFF; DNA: TGTGCCAGCAGCCCCAGTAAGGAGCAGTTCTTC
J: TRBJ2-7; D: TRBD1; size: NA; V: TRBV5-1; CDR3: CASSRTGGSNEQYF; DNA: TGCGCCAGCAGTCGTACAGGGGGATCTAACGAGCAGTACTTC
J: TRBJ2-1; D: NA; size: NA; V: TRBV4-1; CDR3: CASSQEGGTGMYDEQFF; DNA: TGCGCCAGCAGCCAAGAAGGGGGAACAGGGATGTACGATGAGCAGTTCTTC
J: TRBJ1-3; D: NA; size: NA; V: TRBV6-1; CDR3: CASRPKGVGNTIYF; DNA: TGTGCCAGCAGGCCCAAGGGGGTTGGAAACACCATATATTTT
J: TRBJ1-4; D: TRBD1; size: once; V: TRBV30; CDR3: CAWSGGGTGLIATNEKLFF; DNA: TGTGCCTGGAGTGGAGGTGGGACAGGGCTAATCGCAACTAATGAAAAACTGTTTTTT
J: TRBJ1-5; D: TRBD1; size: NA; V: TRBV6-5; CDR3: CASSSRDREHQPQHF; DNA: TGTGCCAGCAGTTCCCGGGACAGGGAACATCAGCCCCAGCATTTT